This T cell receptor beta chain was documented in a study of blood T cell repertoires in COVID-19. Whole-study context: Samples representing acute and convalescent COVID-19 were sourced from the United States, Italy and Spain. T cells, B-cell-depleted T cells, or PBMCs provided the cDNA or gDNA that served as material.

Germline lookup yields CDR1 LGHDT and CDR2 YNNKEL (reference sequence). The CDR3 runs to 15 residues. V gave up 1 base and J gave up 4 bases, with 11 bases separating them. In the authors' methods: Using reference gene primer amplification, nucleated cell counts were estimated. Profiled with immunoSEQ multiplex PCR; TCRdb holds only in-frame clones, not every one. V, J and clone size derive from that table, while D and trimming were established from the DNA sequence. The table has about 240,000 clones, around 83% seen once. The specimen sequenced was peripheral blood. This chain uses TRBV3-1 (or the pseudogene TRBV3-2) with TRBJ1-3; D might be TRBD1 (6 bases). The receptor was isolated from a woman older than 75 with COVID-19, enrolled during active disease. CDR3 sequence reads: CASSQVNRAGNTIYF. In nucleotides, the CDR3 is TGTGCCAGCAGCCAAGTGAACAGGGCCGGAAACACCATATATTTT.